Sequencing of this TCR beta chain was carried out in a study of T cell changes during pregnancy in multiple sclerosis. The V gene's germline CDR1 is SGDLS and CDR2 YYNGEE. The V and J ends lost 5 bases and 3 bases respectively, with 11 bases between them. The CDR3 runs to 13 residues. Data came from immunoSEQ multiplex PCR; TCRdb stores just in-frame clones and leaves some out. Counted here are about 51,000 clones, over 80% occurring once; the ten biggest clones make up about 0.69%. The TCR originated in a female donor with multiple sclerosis, enrolled in a pregnancy study. The input for sequencing was CD4+ T cells from peripheral blood mononuclear cells, taken in the third trimester of pregnancy. The rearrangement joins TRBV9 to TRBJ1-1; D gene uncertain. CDR3 nucleotides: TGTGCCAGCAGTACTGGAGGGTACACTGAAGCTTTCTTT. Translated, it gives CASSTGGYTEAFF.